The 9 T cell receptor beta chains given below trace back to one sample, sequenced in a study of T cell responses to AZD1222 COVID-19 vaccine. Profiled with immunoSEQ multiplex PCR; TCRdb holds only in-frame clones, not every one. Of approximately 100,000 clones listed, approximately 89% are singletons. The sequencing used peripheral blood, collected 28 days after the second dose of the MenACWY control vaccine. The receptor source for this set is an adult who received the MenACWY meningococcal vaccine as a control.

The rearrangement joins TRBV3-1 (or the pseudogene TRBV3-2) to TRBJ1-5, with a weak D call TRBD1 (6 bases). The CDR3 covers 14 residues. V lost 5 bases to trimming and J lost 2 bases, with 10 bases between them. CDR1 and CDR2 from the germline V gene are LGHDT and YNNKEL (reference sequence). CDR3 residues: CASSTSGGNQPQHF. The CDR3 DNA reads TGTGCCAGCAGCACCTCAGGGGGCAATCAGCCCCAGCATTTT.

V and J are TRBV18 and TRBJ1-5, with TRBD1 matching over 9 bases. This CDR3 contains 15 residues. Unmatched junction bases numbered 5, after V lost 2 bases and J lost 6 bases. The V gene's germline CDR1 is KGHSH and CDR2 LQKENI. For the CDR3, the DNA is TGTGCCAGCTCACCAGTACAGGGGGCTGTTCAGCCCCAGCATTTT. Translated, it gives CASSPVQGAVQPQHF.

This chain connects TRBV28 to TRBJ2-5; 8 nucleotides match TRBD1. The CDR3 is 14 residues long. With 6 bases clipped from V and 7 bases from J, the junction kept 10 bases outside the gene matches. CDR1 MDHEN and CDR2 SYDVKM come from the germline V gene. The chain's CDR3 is CASRSTGALLTQYF. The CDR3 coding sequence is TGTGCCAGCAGGTCGACAGGGGCGTTGTTGACCCAGTACTTC.

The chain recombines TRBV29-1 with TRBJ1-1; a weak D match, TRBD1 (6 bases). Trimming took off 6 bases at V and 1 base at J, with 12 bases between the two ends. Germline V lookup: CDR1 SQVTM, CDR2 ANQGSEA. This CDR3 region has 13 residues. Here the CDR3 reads CSVLKGGNTEAFF. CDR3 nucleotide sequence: TGCAGCGTCCTAAAAGGGGGGAACACTGAAGCTTTCTTT.

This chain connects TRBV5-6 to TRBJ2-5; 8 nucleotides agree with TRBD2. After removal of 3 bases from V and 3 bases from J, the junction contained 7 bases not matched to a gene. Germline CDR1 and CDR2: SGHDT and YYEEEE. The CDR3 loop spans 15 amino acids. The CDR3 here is CASSSPGRGEETQYF. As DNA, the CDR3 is TGTGCCAGCAGCTCTCCCGGGAGGGGCGAAGAGACCCAGTACTTC.

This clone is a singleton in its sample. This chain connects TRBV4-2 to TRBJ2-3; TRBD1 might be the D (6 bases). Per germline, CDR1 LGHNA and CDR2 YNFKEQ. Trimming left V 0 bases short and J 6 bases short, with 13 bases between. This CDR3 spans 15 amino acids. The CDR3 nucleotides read TGTGCCAGCAGCCAAGATCACAGGGATTGGGATACGCAGTATTTT. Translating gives CASSQDHRDWDTQYF.

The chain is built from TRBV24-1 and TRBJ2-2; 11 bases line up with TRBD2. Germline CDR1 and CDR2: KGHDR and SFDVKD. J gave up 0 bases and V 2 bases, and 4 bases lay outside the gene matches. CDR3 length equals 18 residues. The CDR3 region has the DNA TGTGCCACCAGTGATTGGGTAGCGGGGGGGGCGAACACCGGGGAGCTGTTTTTT. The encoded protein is CATSDWVAGGANTGELFF.

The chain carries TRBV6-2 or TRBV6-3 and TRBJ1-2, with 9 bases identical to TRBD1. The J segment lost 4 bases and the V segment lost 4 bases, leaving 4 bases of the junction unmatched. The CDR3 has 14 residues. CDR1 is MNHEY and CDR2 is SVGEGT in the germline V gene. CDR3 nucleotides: TGTGCCAGCAGTTTACAGGGGGCTACCTATGGCTACACCTTC. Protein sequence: CASSLQGATYGYTF.

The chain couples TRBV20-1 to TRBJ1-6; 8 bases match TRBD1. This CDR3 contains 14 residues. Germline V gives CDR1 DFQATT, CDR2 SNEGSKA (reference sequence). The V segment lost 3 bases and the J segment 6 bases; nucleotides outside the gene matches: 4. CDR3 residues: CSASPGQGNSPLHF. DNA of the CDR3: TGCAGTGCTAGTCCCGGACAGGGTAATTCACCCCTCCACTTT.